These 30 T cell receptor beta chains were all obtained from the same sample, sequenced in a study of CD8 T cells in acute hepatitis C reinfection. Repertoires were generated with immunoSEQ multiplex PCR, while TCRdb's copy carries only in-frame clones and drops some. The sample gives 30,000 to 40,000 clones, 87% of which show up once; more than 0.4% is in the top ten. The time point was: naive CD8 control sorted from an acute-time-point sample. What was sequenced was naive CD8+ T cells from PBMCs. Receptors were obtained from a man aged 25-45 years with chronic hepatitis C.

The chain combines TRBV27 with TRBJ1-6; D is undetermined. With 8 bases removed from V and 7 bases from J, the gap between germline ends came to 6 bases. Germline loops: CDR1 MNHEY, CDR2 SMNVEV (reference sequence). The CDR3 covers 11 residues. CDR3 loop: CASGRNSPLHF. The CDR3 nucleotides are TGTGCCAGCGGGCGGAATTCACCCCTCCACTTT.

V and J are TRBV27 and TRBJ1-5; maybe TRBD1 (5 bases). V lost 5 bases, J lost 2 bases, and 13 bases lay in between. This CDR3 spans 15 amino acids. Germline CDR1 reads MNHEY; CDR2 reads SMNVEV (reference sequence). The CDR3, as DNA: TGTGCCAGCAGTCCTTACCTAGGGGGCAATCAGCCCCAGCATTTT. The encoded protein is CASSPYLGGNQPQHF.

With regard to this clone: The sample has other DNA sequences that encode this CDR3 too. The CDR3 loop reads CASSLGAYEQYF. CDR3 DNA: TGTGCCAGCAGCTTAGGTGCCTACGAGCAGTACTTC. The V call is TRBV7-9, the J call TRBJ2-7; D unclear. Germline CDR1 and CDR2: SEHNR and FQNEAQ (reference sequence). V lost 1 base, J lost 2 bases, and 3 bases lay in between. CDR3 size: 12 residues.

The V call is TRBV5-5, the J call TRBJ2-7; 7 positions agree with TRBD1. The length of the CDR3 is 14 residues. The V segment lost 0 bases and the J segment 2 bases; nucleotides outside the gene matches: 2. Germline CDR1 reads SGHKS; CDR2 reads YYEKEE (reference sequence). As DNA, the CDR3 is TGTGCCAGCAGCTTGGAAGGGACAGCCTACGAGCAGTACTTC. Its translation: CASSLEGTAYEQYF.

The chain uses TRBV9 and TRBJ2-7; TRBD1 is a possible D gene (5 bases). The V gene lost 1 base and the J gene lost 1 base, with 9 bases spanning the gap. CDR3 size: 14 residues. Germline loops: CDR1 SGDLS, CDR2 YYNGEE. The CDR3 loop reads CASSVTGGSYEQYF. CDR3 coding DNA: TGTGCCAGCAGCGTAACAGGTGGGTCCTACGAGCAGTACTTC.

V gene TRBV28 combines with J gene TRBJ2-1; no clear D. Germline V CDR1 and CDR2: MDHEN, SYDVKM. Trimming took 4 bases from V and 7 from J, leaving 11 bases between them. The CDR3 totals 13 residues. For the CDR3, the DNA is TGTGCCAGCAGTTCATTTAGTTTGAATGAGCAGTTCTTC. Protein sequence: CASSSFSLNEQFF.

The chain combines TRBV29-1 with TRBJ2-3; 8 nucleotides align to TRBD2. V shed 4 bases, J shed 2 bases, and the junction held 8 bases outside the gene matches. Looked up from germline, CDR1 is SQVTM and CDR2 is ANQGSEA. CDR3 length: 15 amino acids. The DNA for the CDR3 is TGCAGCGTTGTCCCCTTAGCGGGACCCACAGATACGCAGTATTTT. As protein: CSVVPLAGPTDTQYF.

The chain has TRBV27 and TRBJ2-1; 7 bases fit TRBD1. Germline assignment: CDR1 MNHEY and CDR2 SMNVEV (reference sequence). V dropped 6 bases and J dropped 5; count of bases not matched to a gene: 4. The CDR3 is 13 amino acids. CDR3 bases: TGTGCCAGCAGCCTCGACAGGGACAATGAGCAGTTCTTC. Translation: CASSLDRDNEQFF.

The CDR3: CASSAADLQETQYF. The CDR3 DNA reads as TGTGCCAGCAGCGCCGCAGACCTCCAAGAGACCCAGTACTTC. The J gene is TRBJ2-5, the V gene TRBV9; no definite D call. Looked up from germline, CDR1 is SGDLS and CDR2 is YYNGEE. V gave up 3 bases and J gave up 1 base, with 10 bases separating them. The CDR3 is 14 amino acids.

Here the CDR3 DNA reads TGTGCCTGGAGAAGGGGAAATGAGCAGTTCTTC. This gives the protein CAWRRGNEQFF. The chain has TRBV30 and TRBJ2-1, with D possibly TRBD1 on 5 matching bases. The CDR3 contains 11 residues. Germline CDR1 and CDR2: GTSNPN and SVGIG (reference sequence). The germline V and J ends were trimmed by 3 bases and 7 bases, with 7 bases remaining between them.

This clone was seen a handful of times. The CDR3 region is CASSLRENTEAFF. The CDR3 DNA reads as TGTGCCAGCAGCTTGCGGGAGAACACTGAAGCTTTCTTT. The J gene is TRBJ1-1, the V gene TRBV5-4; D is ambiguous. The CDR3 extends over 13 amino acids. The V end lost 1 base, the J end lost 1 base, and 5 bases lay between the germline ends. CDR1 SGHNT and CDR2 YYREEE come from the germline V gene (reference sequence).

This chain connects TRBV7-6 to TRBJ2-7, with TRBD1 matching 7 bases. J was trimmed by 0 bases and V by 5 bases; bases with no gene match: 7. The CDR3 extends over 15 amino acids. CDR1 is SGHVS, CDR2 FNYEAQ, per germline. This CDR3 reads CASSLGGQSSYEQYF. For the CDR3, the DNA is TGTGCCAGCAGCCTAGGGGGACAGAGCTCCTACGAGCAGTACTTC. The entire variable domain, with the rest obtained from reference TRBV7-6 and TRBJ2-7, is as follows: GAGVSQSPRYKVTKRGQDVALRCDPISGHVSLYWYRQALGQGPEFLTYFNYEAQQDKSGLPNDRFSAERPEGSISTLTIQRTEQRDSAMYRCASSLGGQSSYEQYFGPGTRLTVT.

By sample fraction, this clone is medium-sized. The J gene is TRBJ1-2, the V gene TRBV13; D is unclear. The CDR3 extends over 15 amino acids. Trimming pared 2 bases from V and 2 bases from J, leaving 12 bases between. Germline CDR1 is PRHDT and CDR2 is FYEKMQ (reference sequence). CDR3: CASSLSPFSNYGYTF. Here the CDR3 DNA reads TGTGCCAGCAGCTTAAGCCCATTTTCCAACTATGGCTACACCTTC.

This chain joins TRBV13 and TRBJ2-3; D remains unclear. This CDR3 has 14 residues. Germline CDR1 and CDR2: PRHDT and FYEKMQ (reference sequence). Between the trimmed V and J ends, which lost 3 bases and 3 bases, there was a span of 10 bases. The CDR3 protein is CASSFFQNTDTQYF. CDR3 in DNA: TGTGCCAGCAGCTTCTTTCAGAATACAGATACGCAGTATTTT. Full variable domain (remainder filled in from reference TRBV13 and TRBJ2-3): AAGVIQSPRHLIKEKRETATLKCYPIPRHDTVYWYQQGPGQDPQFLISFYEKMQSDKGSIPDRFSAQQFSDYHSELNMSSLELGDSALYFCASSFFQNTDTQYFGPGTRLTVL.

The chain recombines TRBV25-1 with TRBJ2-7, with D possibly matching TRBD2 (6 bases). The germline CDR1 and CDR2 sequences are MGHDK and SYGVNS. The ends were cut back, 6 bases at V and 1 base at J, with 10 bases in the middle. This CDR3 is built from 13 residues. The CDR3 DNA reads TGTGCCAGCAGGGACGGAGGGTCCTACGAGCAGTACTTC. Translating it yields CASRDGGSYEQYF.

CDR3 in amino acids: CASTEGKNTEAFF. CDR3 nucleotides: TGTGCCAGCACGGAGGGAAAGAACACTGAAGCTTTCTTT. This chain uses TRBV27 with TRBJ1-1, with no clear D. Per germline, CDR1 MNHEY and CDR2 SMNVEV (reference sequence). The germline V and J ends were trimmed by 7 bases and 1 base, with 10 bases remaining between them. The length of the CDR3 is 13 residues.

This clone has a single count. This chain joins TRBV11-2 and TRBJ2-7; TRBD1 matches 9 bases. Looked up from germline, CDR1 is SGHAT and CDR2 is FQNNGV. The CDR3 loop spans 16 amino acids. V dropped 5 bases and J dropped 2; count of bases not matched to a gene: 10. This chain's CDR3 is CASSQTPGDRAYEQYF. The CDR3 nucleotides are TGTGCCAGCAGCCAGACTCCCGGGGACAGGGCCTACGAGCAGTACTTC.

The chain links TRBV7-2 to TRBJ2-1; 9 nucleotides line up with TRBD2. The CDR3 contains 15 residues. V trimming: 0 bases; J trimming: 7 bases; junction bases outside the gene matches: 4. The germline V gene has CDR1 SGHTA and CDR2 FQGNSA. The CDR3 is CASSLASGGLNEQFF. The CDR3 nucleotides are TGTGCCAGCAGCTTAGCTAGCGGGGGCCTAAATGAGCAGTTCTTC.

The chain has TRBV6-5 and TRBJ2-1; D gene ambiguous. Trimming stripped 0 bases from V and 4 bases from J, with 13 bases between. CDR3 length: 16 amino acids. Germline CDR1 MNHEY, CDR2 SVGAGI. This CDR3 is CASSYSFLDGYNEQFF. CDR3 coding DNA: TGTGCCAGCAGTTACTCGTTTTTAGACGGATACAATGAGCAGTTCTTC.

V and J are TRBV7-9 and TRBJ2-1, with TRBD1 as a possible D gene (5 bases). In germline, CDR1 is SEHNR, CDR2 FQNEAQ (reference sequence). This CDR3 contains 15 residues. Trimming took off 4 bases at V and 5 bases at J, with 15 bases between the two ends. CDR3 bases: TGTGCCAGCAGCTCCTCCAGGGTAAAGAACAATGAGCAGTTCTTC. Its translation: CASSSSRVKNNEQFF.

As regards this clone: This sample includes further DNA sequences coding for the same CDR3. The genes are TRBV5-6 and TRBJ1-1, with D possibly matching TRBD1 (6 bases). V was trimmed by 4 bases and J by 1 base, leaving 11 bases between them. Germline CDR1 reads SGHDT; CDR2 reads YYEEEE. This CDR3 comprises 14 residues. The CDR3 here is CASSLGQPNTEAFF. CDR3 nucleotide sequence: TGTGCCAGCAGCCTAGGACAGCCGAACACTGAAGCTTTCTTT.

Details on this clone: A read error may produce the germline difference seen at one junction end. The chain employs TRBV7-7 and TRBJ2-2; no clear D. CDR3 length: 13 amino acids. The germline CDR1 and CDR2 sequences are SSHAT and FNYEAQ (reference sequence). The CDR3 region is CASSANFAGELFF. CDR3 nucleotide sequence: TGTGCTAGCAGCGCCAACTTCGCCGGGGAGCTGTTTTTT.

This clone was observed a single time. This chain links TRBV14 with TRBJ1-2; 9 bases map to TRBD1. V lost 5 bases to trimming and J lost 5 bases; unmatched junction nucleotides: 6. The CDR3 consists of 14 residues. CDR1 SGHDN and CDR2 FVKESK come from the germline V gene. The CDR3 DNA sequence: TGTGCCAGCAGCACCCGGACAGGGGAATATGGCTACACCTTC. Amino acid sequence: CASSTRTGEYGYTF.

The chain carries TRBV6-5 and TRBJ2-7; 9 bases are shared with TRBD1. CDR1 and CDR2 from the germline V gene are MNHEY and SVGAGI. The CDR3 spans 14 residues. Trimming cost V 8 bases and J 5 bases; bases outside gene matches: 10. The CDR3 nucleotides are TGTGCCAGCTACTCCGGGACAGGGTCCCACGAGCAGTACTTC. Residues: CASYSGTGSHEQYF.

The genes are TRBV7-9 and TRBJ2-6, with D possibly being TRBD1 or TRBD2 (5 bases each). Germline V lookup: CDR1 SEHNR, CDR2 FQNEAQ (reference sequence). V was cut by 8 bases and J by 3 bases, with 11 bases left in between. CDR3 length equals 14 residues. The CDR3 region has the DNA TGTGCCAGCGGGACCTTCGTTGGGGCCAACGTCCTGACTTTC. It encodes CASGTFVGANVLTF.

The V gene is TRBV9, the J gene TRBJ1-3; tentatively, D is TRBD1 (5 bases). The V gene's germline CDR1 is SGDLS and CDR2 YYNGEE. CDR3 length: 13 residues. Trimming took 3 bases from V and 4 from J, leaving 8 bases between them. CDR3: CASSEGSGNTIYF. The CDR3, as DNA: TGTGCCAGCAGCGAGGGGTCCGGAAACACCATATATTTT.

This clone was counted once. The rearrangement uses TRBV15 and TRBJ2-3; no definite D call. The CDR3 consists of 17 residues. Germline values: CDR1 LNHNV, CDR2 YYDKDF (reference sequence). Trimming cost V 0 bases and J 0 bases, with 13 bases left between them. CDR3 amino acids: CATSREQSTTSTDTQYF. The CDR3 DNA reads as TGTGCCACCAGCAGAGAACAATCAACTACTAGCACAGATACGCAGTATTTT.

The chain recombines TRBV13 with TRBJ1-1; no reliable D call. V was trimmed by 5 bases and J by 8 bases, leaving 12 bases between them. Germline CDR1 is PRHDT and CDR2 is FYEKMQ (reference sequence). The CDR3 totals 12 residues. For the CDR3, the DNA is TGTGCCAGCAGCATTGTAAACTCCGAAGCTTTCTTT. Its translation: CASSIVNSEAFF.

V and J are TRBV27 and TRBJ2-5, with D possibly TRBD2 on 6 matching bases. Germline values: CDR1 MNHEY, CDR2 SMNVEV (reference sequence). The CDR3 covers 13 residues. V was pared by 6 bases and J by 1 base, with 9 bases between. CDR3 in amino acids: CASRLGGQETQYF. The CDR3, as DNA: TGTGCCAGCAGACTCGGGGGCCAAGAGACCCAGTACTTC.

The V and J genes are TRBV13 and TRBJ2-5, with 10 bases fitting TRBD2. The V segment lost 6 bases and the J segment 5 bases; nucleotides outside the gene matches: 6. Per the germline V gene, CDR1 is PRHDT and CDR2 is FYEKMQ (reference sequence). The CDR3 contains 14 residues. DNA of the CDR3: TGTGCCAGCAGTCAGCGGGGGGGCCGGGAGACCCAGTACTTC. It encodes CASSQRGGRETQYF. Full variable domain (rest looked up from reference TRBV13 and TRBJ2-5): AAGVIQSPRHLIKEKRETATLKCYPIPRHDTVYWYQQGPGQDPQFLISFYEKMQSDKGSIPDRFSAQQFSDYHSELNMSSLELGDSALYFCASSQRGGRETQYFGPGTRLLVL.